The rows below give T cell receptor beta chains drawn from one sample of a study of blood T cells in healthy people across ages. From the 5' RACE reads, TCRdb called clonotypes with MiXCR, one entry per CDR3 protein. This table has roughly 1.5 million distinct CDR3 sequences, 35% to 45% appearing once. The sequencing sample was made of blood. The receptors come from a woman under 30 in good health. CDR3s include the opening cysteine and the closing phenylalanine or tryptophan. Each record gives: V gene, J gene, clone size, D gene, CDR3 DNA, CDR3 protein. A D gene is named only where the DNA matches it firmly. Not all rows give a size; the values are once, few, many and, for expanded clones, a class.

v_gene: TRBV9; j_gene: TRBJ2-3; abundance: once; d_gene: .; CDR3nt: TGTGCCAGCAGCCCCCGGGACATTGGAGGCACAGATACGCAGTATTTT; CDR3aa: CASSPRDIGGTDTQYF
v_gene: TRBV2; j_gene: TRBJ2-7; abundance: .; d_gene: .; CDR3nt: TGTGCCAGCAGTGTCGGACCGGTATCCTACAATGAGCAGTACTTC; CDR3aa: CASSVGPVSYNEQYF
v_gene: TRBV28; j_gene: TRBJ1-3; abundance: few; d_gene: TRBD1; CDR3nt: TGTGCCAGCAGACTGGGCAGGGGGAAGGAAAACACCATATATTTT; CDR3aa: CASRLGRGKENTIYF
v_gene: TRBV1; j_gene: TRBJ1-6; abundance: .; d_gene: .; CDR3nt: TGCACCAGCAGCCAGTCTGATTCACCCCTCCACTTT; CDR3aa: CTSSQSDSPLHF
v_gene: TRBV28; j_gene: TRBJ2-2; abundance: .; d_gene: .; CDR3nt: TGTGCCAGCACCCCCCGGAACGGGGAGCTGTTTTTT; CDR3aa: CASTPRNGELFF
v_gene: TRBV4-1; j_gene: TRBJ2-1; abundance: few; d_gene: TRBD1; CDR3nt: TGCGCCAGCAGCCGGCTCTCGACAGGGCCCTACAATGAGCAGTTCTTC; CDR3aa: CASSRLSTGPYNEQFF
v_gene: TRBV28; j_gene: TRBJ2-7; abundance: .; d_gene: TRBD2; CDR3nt: TGTGCCAGCAGACCTACCGGGACTAGCGGGACCTACGAGCAGTACTTC; CDR3aa: CASRPTGTSGTYEQYF
v_gene: TRBV4-3; j_gene: TRBJ2-3; abundance: few; d_gene: .; CDR3nt: TGCGCCAGCAGCCAAGTAAGCGTCGCAGATACGCAGTATTTT; CDR3aa: CASSQVSVADTQYF
v_gene: TRBV3-1; j_gene: TRBJ1-6; abundance: .; d_gene: TRBD1; CDR3nt: TGTGCCAGCAGCCAAGGCGAATTGGGACAGGGAAACTCACCCCTCCACTTT; CDR3aa: CASSQGELGQGNSPLHF
v_gene: TRBV24-1; j_gene: TRBJ2-3; abundance: .; d_gene: .; CDR3nt: TGTGCCACCAGTGATCGGACTAGCACAGATACGCAGTATTTT; CDR3aa: CATSDRTSTDTQYF
v_gene: TRBV20-1; j_gene: TRBJ2-2; abundance: .; d_gene: TRBD1; CDR3nt: TGCAGTGCTAGGGACAGGCTACGTCCCGGGGAGCTGTTTTTT; CDR3aa: CSARDRLRPGELFF
v_gene: TRBV20-1; j_gene: TRBJ2-7; abundance: .; d_gene: .; CDR3nt: TGCAGTGCTAAGGCCCCCGCGGGACCGGATTCCTACGAGCAGTACTTC; CDR3aa: CSAKAPAGPDSYEQYF
v_gene: TRBV29-1; j_gene: TRBJ2-1; abundance: few; d_gene: TRBD2; CDR3nt: TGCAGCGTTGTACCAAGACTAGCGCGCAATGAGCAGTTCTTC; CDR3aa: CSVVPRLARNEQFF
v_gene: TRBV29-1; j_gene: TRBJ1-2; abundance: .; d_gene: TRBD1; CDR3nt: TGCAGCGTGATGACCGGGACAGGGGGCCACGCGGTCAACTATGGCTACACCTTC; CDR3aa: CSVMTGTGGHAVNYGYTF
v_gene: TRBV3-1; j_gene: TRBJ1-2; abundance: .; d_gene: .; CDR3nt: TGTGCCAGCAGCCGCAAAGGCACAGGCAATGGCTACACCTTC; CDR3aa: CASSRKGTGNGYTF
v_gene: TRBV13; j_gene: TRBJ2-3; abundance: .; d_gene: .; CDR3nt: TGTGCCAGCAGCTGGAGCCCGGGTCTCAAGGATACGCAGTATTTT; CDR3aa: CASSWSPGLKDTQYF
v_gene: TRBV4-1; j_gene: TRBJ1-5; abundance: .; d_gene: TRBD1; CDR3nt: TGCGCCAGCAGCCAAGGAAACCGGGACAGGGGTTCTCAGCCCCAGCATTTT; CDR3aa: CASSQGNRDRGSQPQHF
v_gene: TRBV28; j_gene: TRBJ2-2; abundance: .; d_gene: .; CDR3nt: TGTGCCAGCAGTTTATCCAGATTCTTGAACACCGGGGAGCTGTTTTTT; CDR3aa: CASSLSRFLNTGELFF
v_gene: TRBV28; j_gene: TRBJ2-7; abundance: .; d_gene: TRBD2; CDR3nt: TGTGCCAGTTATAGCGGGGGGACCTCCTACGAGCAGTACTTC; CDR3aa: CASYSGGTSYEQYF
v_gene: TRBV7-6; j_gene: TRBJ2-1; abundance: .; d_gene: TRBD2; CDR3nt: TGTGCCAGCCAGGGGCTAGCGGGAAAGGCTAATGAGCAGTTCTTC; CDR3aa: CASQGLAGKANEQFF
v_gene: TRBV20-1; j_gene: TRBJ2-1; abundance: few; d_gene: .; CDR3nt: TGCAGTGCTAGAGCCAGTGGGAGGGGGAGTTACAATGAGCAGTTCTTC; CDR3aa: CSARASGRGSYNEQFF
v_gene: TRBV7-2; j_gene: TRBJ1-4; abundance: once; d_gene: .; CDR3nt: TGTGCCAGCAGCTTAGGAGACAGGAGTTCTAATGGAAAACTGTTTTTT; CDR3aa: CASSLGDRSSNGKLFF
v_gene: TRBV7-6; j_gene: TRBJ2-1; abundance: few; d_gene: .; CDR3nt: TGTGCCAGCAGCTTATTTGGTGAAATCTACAATGAGCAGTTCTTC; CDR3aa: CASSLFGEIYNEQFF
v_gene: TRBV3-1; j_gene: TRBJ2-1; abundance: many; d_gene: .; CDR3nt: TGTGCCAGCAGCCAAGCAGGTTTCTCCTACAATGAGCAGTTCTTC; CDR3aa: CASSQAGFSYNEQFF
v_gene: TRBV20-1; j_gene: TRBJ2-7; abundance: .; d_gene: TRBD2; CDR3nt: TGCAGTGCTTCCCTTCGGGAGGCTCCCTACGAGCAGTACTTC; CDR3aa: CSASLREAPYEQYF
v_gene: TRBV20-1; j_gene: TRBJ2-4; abundance: .; d_gene: .; CDR3nt: TGCAGTGCTAGGGAGGGAGCCAAAAACATTCAGTACTTC; CDR3aa: CSAREGAKNIQYF
v_gene: TRBV12-3/TRBV12-4; j_gene: TRBJ2-7; abundance: .; d_gene: .; CDR3nt: TGTGCCAGCAGTTTAGGGTTGGCGCAGTACTTC; CDR3aa: CASSLGLAQYF
v_gene: TRBV23-1; j_gene: TRBJ2-7; abundance: .; d_gene: TRBD1; CDR3nt: TGCGCCAGCAGTCAATCTGGGGACAGGGTCTACGAGCAGTACTTC; CDR3aa: CASSQSGDRVYEQYF
v_gene: TRBV10-3; j_gene: TRBJ1-2; abundance: .; d_gene: TRBD1; CDR3nt: TGTGCCATACATGGACAGGGCAACTATGGCTACACCTTC; CDR3aa: CAIHGQGNYGYTF
v_gene: TRBV4-1; j_gene: TRBJ2-7; abundance: .; d_gene: TRBD2; CDR3nt: TGCGCCAGCAGCCCAGGACTAGCGGGGGGGCCAAGGAATGAGCAGTACTTC; CDR3aa: CASSPGLAGGPRNEQYF
v_gene: TRBV12-3/TRBV12-4; j_gene: TRBJ2-4; abundance: .; d_gene: TRBD2; CDR3nt: TGTGCCAGCAGTGTTAGCGGGAGGGGTCACATTCAGTACTTC; CDR3aa: CASSVSGRGHIQYF
v_gene: TRBV5-1; j_gene: TRBJ2-7; abundance: .; d_gene: TRBD2; CDR3nt: TGCGCCAGCAGCTCGGGGACTAGCGGGGGGGCTACTGAGCAGTACTTC; CDR3aa: CASSSGTSGGATEQYF
v_gene: TRBV5-1; j_gene: TRBJ2-5; abundance: many; d_gene: .; CDR3nt: TGTGCCAGCAGTTTAGTGGAAGAGACCCAGTACTTC; CDR3aa: CASSLVEETQYF
v_gene: TRBV27; j_gene: TRBJ2-1; abundance: .; d_gene: .; CDR3nt: TGTGCCAGCAGTTTATTAGTTGGACAGTTCAATGAGCAGTTCTTC; CDR3aa: CASSLLVGQFNEQFF
v_gene: TRBV16; j_gene: TRBJ2-1; abundance: once; d_gene: .; CDR3nt: TGTGCCAGCAGCCAAGAGACAGTTTACAATGAGCAGTTCTTC; CDR3aa: CASSQETVYNEQFF
v_gene: TRBV28; j_gene: TRBJ2-7; abundance: few; d_gene: .; CDR3nt: TGTGCCAGCAGTTTAAATTCGGAGGGCACCCGCTACGAGCAGTACTTC; CDR3aa: CASSLNSEGTRYEQYF
v_gene: TRBV20-1; j_gene: TRBJ1-6; abundance: few; d_gene: .; CDR3nt: TGCAGTGCTAGAGAGTTATTCGGGGCCGCCTATAATTCACCCCTCCACTTT; CDR3aa: CSARELFGAAYNSPLHF
v_gene: TRBV4-3; j_gene: TRBJ1-4; abundance: few; d_gene: .; CDR3nt: TGCGCCAGCAGCCAACCGCAGGGATGGGGGGATGAAAAACTGTTTTTT; CDR3aa: CASSQPQGWGDEKLFF
v_gene: TRBV4-1; j_gene: TRBJ2-5; abundance: few; d_gene: .; CDR3nt: TGCGCCAGCAGCCCTCTTCTAGGGGGGGGAAAGGAGACCCAGTACTTC; CDR3aa: CASSPLLGGGKETQYF
v_gene: TRBV2; j_gene: TRBJ2-7; abundance: few; d_gene: .; CDR3nt: TGTGCCAGCGTCCTTAGGGCGATTTCCTACGAGCAGTACTTC; CDR3aa: CASVLRAISYEQYF